The 28 T cell receptor beta chains below were found in one sample sequenced in a study of cytomegalovirus exposure and HLA in healthy donors. PCR was performed using 60 Vbeta and 13 Jbeta primers. Sequencing was performed with immunoSEQ multiplex PCR; in TCRdb, only in-frame clones are kept and a portion is missing. The sample has under 200,000 clones; roughly two thirds are singletons. Sequencing was carried out using PBMCs. These receptors were taken from a woman between 25 and 40 years old in good health and CMV-seronegative.

This clone was recorded a few times. The DNA for the CDR3 is TGTGCCAGCTTTAACAGGGGCTCCTATAATTCACCCCTCCACTTT. Amino acids: CASFNRGSYNSPLHF. The V gene is TRBV5-6, the J gene TRBJ1-6, with TRBD1 identical over 7 bases. CDR3 length: 15 amino acids. V lost 7 bases, J lost 0 bases, and 4 bases stayed unmatched. CDR1 is SGHDT and CDR2 is YYEEEE in the germline V gene.

The CDR3 DNA reads TGTGCCAGTAGTAAATTGACTAGCGGGGGGGGGATTGAGCAGTTCTTC. Translation gives CASSKLTSGGGIEQFF. This chain joins TRBV19 and TRBJ2-1; the match to TRBD2 covers 14 bases. The germline V gene encodes CDR1 LNHDA and CDR2 SQIVND (reference sequence). The CDR3 runs to 16 residues. V was pared by 4 bases and J by 9 bases, with 8 bases of the junction left unmatched.

The V gene is TRBV28, the J gene TRBJ1-2; possibly TRBD1 for D (5 bases). This CDR3 contains 15 residues. V lost 4 bases, J lost 0 bases, and 12 bases lay in between. CDR1 is MDHEN, CDR2 SYDVKM, per germline. Here the CDR3 DNA reads TGTGCCAGCAGTTCCGCAGGGTACGCTAACTATGGCTACACCTTC. The encoded protein is CASSSAGYANYGYTF.

This chain uses TRBV9 with TRBJ2-2; 8 nucleotides match TRBD2. The J segment lost 7 bases and the V segment lost 4 bases, leaving 9 bases of the junction unmatched. Germline-derived CDR1 and CDR2 are SGDLS and YYNGEE. This CDR3 has 15 amino acids. The CDR3 nucleotides are TGTGCCAGCAGCACCGGGGGGGGTCTCCTCGGGGAGCTGTTTTTT. As protein: CASSTGGGLLGELFF.

The chain has TRBV28 and TRBJ2-3, with D maybe TRBD2 (6 bases). CDR3 length: 16 residues. The germline CDR1 and CDR2 sequences are MDHEN and SYDVKM. V lost 6 bases to trimming and J lost 2 bases, with 18 bases between them. This CDR3 reads CASSRTGTWDTDTQYF. The CDR3 DNA reads TGTGCCAGCAGCCGAACCGGGACTTGGGACACAGATACGCAGTATTTT.

This chain joins TRBV5-4 and TRBJ2-5; D is unclear. Germline V CDR1 and CDR2: SGHNT, YYREEE (reference sequence). The CDR3 has 14 amino acids. Trimming stripped 1 base from V and 5 bases from J, with 12 bases between. CDR3 bases: TGTGCCAGCAGCTTGACCAGTGTACAGGAGACCCAGTACTTC. Its translation is CASSLTSVQETQYF. The entire variable domain, with the rest obtained from reference TRBV5-4 and TRBJ2-5, is as follows: ETGVTQSPTHLIKTRGQQVTLRCSSQSGHNTVSWYQQALGQGPQFIFQYYREEENGRGNFPPRFSGLQFPNYSSELNVNALELDDSALYLCASSLTSVQETQYFGPGTRLLVL.

The chain uses TRBV5-4 and TRBJ2-7, with a possible D match to TRBD2 (6 bases). The length of the CDR3 is 15 residues. Trimming stripped 0 bases from V and 4 bases from J, with 14 bases between. The V gene's germline CDR1 is SGHNT and CDR2 YYREEE (reference sequence). Here the CDR3 DNA reads TGTGCCAGCAGCTTGGAGGAGGGTTTTAAGTACGAGCAGTACTTC. Its protein is CASSLEEGFKYEQYF.

This clone was observed a handful of times. The chain combines TRBV4-1 with TRBJ1-5; D uncertain. The CDR3 runs 14 residues. The germline CDR1 and CDR2 sequences are MGHRA and YSYEKL. V was pared by 6 bases and J by 4 bases, with 13 bases between. The CDR3 spells CASSPEGRNQPQHF. Written as DNA, the CDR3 is TGCGCCAGCAGTCCCGAGGGTCGTAATCAGCCCCAGCATTTT.

V and J are TRBV28 and TRBJ1-2, with no clear D. The length of the CDR3 is 12 residues. Germline V gives CDR1 MDHEN, CDR2 SYDVKM. V shed 2 bases and J shed 7 bases, with 8 bases lying between them. DNA of the CDR3: TGTGCCAGCAGTTTAGGTGCGCGTGGCTACACCTTC. Its translation is CASSLGARGYTF.

V and J are TRBV4-1 and TRBJ1-4, with a weak D call TRBD1 (6 bases). Trimming shortened V by 4 bases and J by 5 bases, and 14 bases separated the two germline ends. The CDR3 is 15 amino acids. The germline gives CDR1 MGHRA, CDR2 YSYEKL. The CDR3 DNA is TGCGCCAGCAGCCTATTACAGGGAAGAAATGAAAAACTGTTTTTT. Translating gives CASSLLQGRNEKLFF.

The chain carries TRBV7-7 and TRBJ1-4, with a possible D match to TRBD1 (6 bases). The CDR3 is 14 residues long. V lost 5 bases to trimming and J lost 0 bases, with 7 bases between them. Germline CDR1 and CDR2: SSHAT and FNYEAQ (reference sequence). The DNA for the CDR3 is TGTGCCAGCAGCGAGGGGGCAACTAATGAAAAACTGTTTTTT. Translated: CASSEGATNEKLFF.

The V gene is TRBV7-3, the J gene TRBJ2-3; weak D call: TRBD1 (6 bases). The germline CDR1 and CDR2 sequences are SGHTA and FQGTGA. The CDR3 has 16 amino acids. V was trimmed by 5 bases and J by 1 base, leaving 16 bases between them. In nucleotides, the CDR3 is TGTGCCAGCAGCCTCGATGACAGGCCCGGCACAGATACGCAGTATTTT. This sequence encodes CASSLDDRPGTDTQYF.

The chain has TRBV5-1 and TRBJ1-1, with D possibly TRBD1 on 5 matching bases. CDR1 SGHRS and CDR2 YFSETQ come from the germline V gene. The CDR3 is 13 residues long. The CDR3 region is CACVEEPGAEAFF. DNA of the CDR3: TGCGCTTGCGTGGAGGAACCGGGGGCTGAAGCTTTCTTT.

A remark on this clone: One end of the junction fails to match germline, which may point to a read error. This chain links TRBV7-9 with TRBJ1-2; TRBD1 might be the D (6 bases). Germline CDR1 reads SEHNR; CDR2 reads FQNEAQ (reference sequence). CDR3 length equals 16 residues. The CDR3: CSSSLDSPRSNYGYTF. The CDR3, as DNA: TGTTCCAGCAGCTTGGACAGCCCCCGATCAAACTATGGCTACACCTTC.

The V call is TRBV2, the J call TRBJ2-2; 9 bases line up with TRBD2. J gave up 0 bases and V 6 bases, and 5 bases lay outside the gene matches. The germline V gene encodes CDR1 SNHLY and CDR2 FYNNEI. The CDR3 is 16 residues long. This chain's CDR3 is CASSFLAGTNTGELFF. The CDR3, as DNA: TGTGCCAGCAGCTTCCTAGCGGGGACGAACACCGGGGAGCTGTTTTTT.

The chain carries TRBV6-6 and TRBJ2-7; 13 bases match TRBD2. This CDR3 comprises 16 residues. From germline, CDR1 is MNHNY and CDR2 SVGAGI (reference sequence). Trimming took 6 bases from V and 3 from J; bases not matched to a gene: 8. CDR3 bases: TGTGCCAGCAGACGGACTAGCGGGGGAGCCCTCTACGAGCAGTACTTC. Translated: CASRRTSGGALYEQYF.

CDR3 amino acids: CASSTLEANEKLFF. The CDR3 coding sequence is TGTGCCAGCAGCACCCTGGAGGCTAATGAAAAACTGTTTTTT. The rearrangement links TRBV7-2 to TRBJ1-4, with D unresolved. Germline CDR1 SGHTA, CDR2 FQGNSA. The CDR3 is made up of 14 amino acids. V lost 5 bases to trimming and J lost 3 bases, with 10 bases between them.

This rearrangement joins TRBV9 to TRBJ2-3, with 12 positions matching TRBD2. The length of the CDR3 is 17 residues. The J segment lost 2 bases and the V segment lost 3 bases, leaving 7 bases of the junction unmatched. In germline, CDR1 is SGDLS, CDR2 YYNGEE. CDR3: CASSGLTSGGITDTQYF. The DNA of the CDR3 is TGTGCCAGCAGCGGACTGACTAGCGGGGGAATCACAGATACGCAGTATTTT.

The chain has TRBV29-1 and TRBJ2-1; possible D gene TRBD2, 5 bases. V gave up 0 bases and J gave up 0 bases, with 18 bases separating them. The germline V gene encodes CDR1 SQVTM and CDR2 ANQGSEA. This CDR3 is built from 18 residues. In nucleotides, the CDR3 is TGCAGCGTTGAAGATCCCCTCTTCGGGGTGAGCTCCTACAATGAGCAGTTCTTC. Translation gives CSVEDPLFGVSSYNEQFF.

In its sample, this clone was seen a few times. This chain joins TRBV4-3 and TRBJ1-4; weak D call: TRBD1 (6 bases). V lost 1 base to trimming and J lost 5 bases, with 14 bases between them. This CDR3 is 16 amino acids long. The germline V gene encodes CDR1 LGHNA and CDR2 YSLEER. In DNA form, the CDR3 reads TGCGCCAGCAGCCAAGCCCTTGGGACAAACAATGAAAAACTGTTTTTT. Translating it yields CASSQALGTNNEKLFF.

As to this clone: One end of the junction varies from germline; a read error may be responsible. The chain carries TRBV11-3 and TRBJ1-1, with D possibly matching TRBD1 (5 bases). Per germline, CDR1 SGHNT and CDR2 YENEEA. CDR3 length: 12 residues. The CDR3 spells CASGAQNTESFF. The CDR3 bases are TGTGCCAGTGGGGCCCAGAACACTGAATCTTTCTTT.

The table lists this clone with a few counts. Compared with germline, one end of the junction differs, possibly owing to a read error. The rearrangement links TRBV27 to TRBJ1-5; 7 positions agree with TRBD1. CDR3 length equals 14 residues. Per germline, CDR1 MNHEY and CDR2 SMNVEV (reference sequence). The CDR3 nucleotides read TGTGCCAGCAGTTTATCAGGGGGCAATAAGCCCCAGCATTTT. Its translation is CASSLSGGNKPQHF.

The V call is TRBV6-5, the J call TRBJ2-5; D possibly corresponds to TRBD2 (6 bases). The DNA matches TRBJ2-7 better at its end, which makes the J call doubtful. Germline loops: CDR1 MNHEY, CDR2 SVGAGI. The CDR3 covers 13 residues. The CDR3 DNA is TGTGCCAGCAGCCCCGGGGGTGGGTACGAGCAGTACTTC. Its protein is CASSPGGGYEQYF.

V usage is TRBV2 and J usage is TRBJ1-1; D might be TRBD1 (6 bases). The length of the CDR3 is 17 residues. Germline loops: CDR1 SNHLY, CDR2 FYNNEI. V dropped 1 base and J dropped 3 bases, with 18 bases sitting between them. In DNA form, the CDR3 reads TGTGCCAGCAGTGAAGAACGGACAGAGGTTTGGGACACTGAAGCTTTCTTT. Its protein product is CASSEERTEVWDTEAFF.

This clone is a singleton in its sample. The chain recombines TRBV6-5 with TRBJ1-6; TRBD1 agrees at 9 bases. The CDR3 extends over 14 amino acids. Trimming at V came to 6 bases and at J to 10 bases, leaving 7 bases not matched to a gene. CDR1 and CDR2 (germline): MNHEY, SVGAGI. CDR3 nucleotides: TGTGCCAGCAGCTATAGGACAGGGGAATCACCCCTCCACTTT. Translated: CASSYRTGESPLHF.

The chain uses TRBV5-1 and TRBJ2-3, with 9 bases matching TRBD2. The V segment lost 6 bases and the J segment 4 bases; nucleotides outside the gene matches: 12. Germline loops: CDR1 SGHRS, CDR2 YFSETQ. The CDR3 is made up of 16 amino acids. This CDR3 is CASTAIAGAGSDTQYF. The CDR3 bases are TGCGCCAGCACCGCTATAGCGGGAGCAGGATCAGATACGCAGTATTTT.

A note on this clone: Germline is not matched at one junction end, which may reflect a read error. The genes are TRBV7-9 and TRBJ2-7; 13 bases agree with TRBD2. The CDR3 spans 14 residues. Germline V CDR1 and CDR2: SEHNR, FQNEAQ (reference sequence). In DNA form, the CDR3 reads TGTTCCAGCAGTCGACTAGCGGGGGGCTACGAGCAGTACTTC. It encodes CSSSRLAGGYEQYF.

The chain couples TRBV5-1 to TRBJ2-1; 16 nucleotides line up with TRBD2. This CDR3 has 16 amino acids. V was pared by 7 bases and J by 1 base, with 2 bases of the junction left unmatched. Germline V CDR1 and CDR2: SGHRS, YFSETQ. The CDR3 DNA reads as TGCGCCAGCGGGACTAGCGGGAGGGCGTCCTACAATGAGCAGTTCTTC. Protein product: CASGTSGRASYNEQFF.